This T cell receptor (beta chain) was profiled in a study of T cells in Graves' hyperthyroidism and ophthalmopathy. Amplification targeted TCR beta CDR3 regions from RNA transcripts. HTBI primers drove first-round RT-PCR of the TCR CDR3. TCRdb reanalysed the multiplex PCR reads using MiXCR and keeps one entry per CDR3 protein. In the table there are around 600,000 distinct CDR3 sequences, approximately 14% of which are singletons. Unmatched junction bases numbered 20, after V lost 5 bases and J lost 0 bases. This CDR3 has 20 amino acids. In germline, CDR1 is SGHRS, CDR2 YFSETQ. Worth noting for this clonotype: Its antigen is unknown.

Study-level points and caveats: Blood also carried most thyroid clonotypes expanded above 0.001.

The sample taken for sequencing was blood. This chain connects TRBV5-1 to TRBJ2-1; 7 nucleotides line up with TRBD2. The receptor was isolated from a woman between 50 and 59 years old with Graves' ophthalmopathy. CDR3 region: CASSRGASGIMGTSYNEQFF. Written as DNA, the CDR3 is TGCGCCAGCAGTAGAGGGGCTAGCGGAATCATGGGAACCTCCTACAATGAGCAGTTCTTC. The full variable domain, with the rest looked up from reference TRBV5-1 and TRBJ2-1, is KAGVTQTPRYLIKTRGQQVTLSCSPISGHRSVSWYQQTPGQGLQFLFEYFSETQRNKGNFPGRFSGRQFSNSRSEMNVSTLELGDSALYLCASSRGASGIMGTSYNEQFFGPGTRLTVL.